The 19 T cell receptor beta chains below all came from one sample that was sequenced in a study of blood T cell repertoires in COVID-19. TCRdb's table, derived via immunoSEQ multiplex PCR, lists solely in-frame clones and lacks some. The sample records around 100,000 clones, over 80% being singletons. The sequenced sample was peripheral blood. The receptors were sampled from a man in his fifties or sixties with active or convalescent COVID-19.

This rearrangement joins TRBV5-1 to TRBJ1-1, with 9 nucleotides matching TRBD1. The CDR3 spans 13 residues. Trimming took 0 bases from V and 10 from J; bases not matched to a gene: 4. CDR1 is SGHRS, CDR2 YFSETQ, per germline. As DNA, the CDR3 is TGCGCCAGCAGCTTGGAGGACAGGGGCCGAGCTTTCTTT. It translates to CASSLEDRGRAFF.

This sequence joins TRBV5-6 and TRBJ2-5, with D hard to call. Trimming took 1 base from V and 4 from J, leaving 11 bases between them. The CDR3 has 14 amino acids. Per the germline V gene, CDR1 is SGHDT and CDR2 is YYEEEE. The chain's CDR3 is CASSLRQVRETQYF. In DNA, the CDR3 is TGTGCCAGCAGCTTGAGGCAGGTTCGAGAGACCCAGTACTTC.

This clone is a singleton in its sample. V is TRBV7-8 and J is TRBJ1-2, with D possibly matching TRBD1 (6 bases). Trimming removed 7 bases at V and 2 bases at J, with 14 bases between. In germline, CDR1 is SGHVS, CDR2 FQNEAQ. The CDR3 spans 14 residues. The CDR3 DNA is TGTGCCAGCACCCCAGGGGATAAGAACTATGGCTACACCTTC. Its protein product is CASTPGDKNYGYTF.

The J gene is TRBJ2-7, the V gene TRBV11-1; TRBD1 is a possible D gene (6 bases). The CDR3 is 14 amino acids. With 5 bases removed from V and 3 bases from J, the gap between germline ends came to 14 bases. In germline, CDR1 is SGHAT, CDR2 FQDESV (reference sequence). The CDR3 DNA reads TGTGCCAGCAGCACAACAGGGAAGGGCTACGAGCAGTACTTC. Translated: CASSTTGKGYEQYF.

The chain links TRBV4-1 to TRBJ1-6, with a weak D call TRBD1 (5 bases). Per the germline V gene, CDR1 is MGHRA and CDR2 is YSYEKL. The CDR3 has 17 amino acids. Trimming took off 1 base at V and 7 bases at J, with 17 bases between the two ends. CDR3 loop: CASSQAEETVTNSPLHF. CDR3 bases: TGCGCCAGCAGCCAAGCGGAAGAGACAGTTACCAATTCACCCCTCCACTTT.

The J gene is TRBJ2-7, the V gene TRBV7-2; 8 bases are shared with TRBD2. The CDR3 spans 17 residues. Trimming took 4 bases from V and 3 from J; bases not matched to a gene: 14. Germline assignment: CDR1 SGHTA and CDR2 FQGNSA. The DNA for the CDR3 is TGTGCCAGCAGCTGGGGAAGGACTAGCCATACTTTCTACGAGCAGTACTTC. It encodes CASSWGRTSHTFYEQYF.

The chain joins TRBV24-1 to TRBJ1-2; 8 bases fit TRBD1. The V and J ends lost 5 bases and 7 bases, in that order; junction bases with no gene match: 11. Germline V CDR1 and CDR2: KGHDR, SFDVKD. The CDR3 consists of 15 residues. In nucleotides, the CDR3 is TGTGCCACCAGTGTCCGAGGGACAGGAATAAGTGGCTACACCTTC. Amino acid sequence: CATSVRGTGISGYTF.

The V call is TRBV28, the J call TRBJ2-2; D perhaps matches TRBD1 (6 bases). The germline gives CDR1 MDHEN, CDR2 SYDVKM. With 3 bases removed from V and 5 bases from J, the gap between germline ends came to 10 bases. The CDR3 sequence is 14 residues long. This CDR3 reads CASSLGAGTGELFF. CDR3 nucleotide sequence: TGTGCCAGCAGTTTGGGGGCAGGGACCGGGGAGCTGTTTTTT.

J is TRBJ1-2 and V is TRBV28, with a weak D call TRBD1 (5 bases). V lost 7 bases and J lost 5, with 17 bases in between. CDR1 is MDHEN, CDR2 SYDVKM, per germline. The CDR3 contains 14 residues. The CDR3 sequence: CASTNDGGVYGYTF. The DNA for the CDR3 is TGTGCCAGCACCAACGACGGGGGGGTATATGGCTACACCTTC.

This chain joins TRBV19 and TRBJ1-6; 7 bases line up with TRBD1. The CDR3 extends over 14 amino acids. Germline-derived CDR1 and CDR2 are LNHDA and SQIVND (reference sequence). The ends lost 7 bases at V and 8 bases at J; junction bases unmatched: 8. The CDR3 DNA follows: TGTGCCAGTACGCGGGACAGTTTTTATTCACCCCTCCACTTT. Translation gives CASTRDSFYSPLHF. The full variable domain, in which reference TRBV19 and TRBJ1-6 provide the parts outside the CDR3, is DGGITQSPKYLFRKEGQNVTLSCEQNLNHDAMYWYRQDPGQGLRLIYYSQIVNDFQKGDIAEGYSVSREKKESFPLTVTSAQKNPTAFYLCASTRDSFYSPLHFGNGTRLTVT.

J is TRBJ1-2 and V is TRBV5-1, with D maybe TRBD1 (6 bases). The V and J ends lost 4 bases and 7 bases respectively, with 26 bases between them. Germline-derived CDR1 and CDR2 are SGHRS and YFSETQ. The CDR3 has 17 residues. CDR3 bases: TGCGCCAGCAGCCCGTCCCTGGGACAAGTCGCTATCGGTGGCTACACCTTC. Amino acid sequence: CASSPSLGQVAIGGYTF.

The chain joins TRBV15 to TRBJ2-1; TRBD2 matches 10 bases. CDR1 is LNHNV and CDR2 is YYDKDF in the germline V gene (reference sequence). V lost 1 base to trimming and J lost 8 bases; unmatched junction nucleotides: 5. The CDR3 is 15 residues long. The CDR3 DNA is TGTGCCACCAGCAGAGCTAGCAGCGGGAGGGATGAGCAGTTCTTC. It specifies CATSRASSGRDEQFF. Full variable domain (remainder filled in from reference TRBV15 and TRBJ2-1): DAMVIQNPRYQVTQFGKPVTLSCSQTLNHNVMYWYQQKSSQAPKLLFHYYDKDFNNEADTPDNFQSRRPNTSFCFLDIRSPGLGDTAMYLCATSRASSGRDEQFFGPGTRLTVL.

This chain uses TRBV11-3 with TRBJ1-3; D is unresolved. In germline, CDR1 is SGHNT, CDR2 YENEEA. Trimming left V 4 bases short and J 2 bases short, with 9 bases between. There are 14 residues in the CDR3. The CDR3 DNA is TGTGCCAGCAGCTCTCGGCAGGCTGGAAACACCATATATTTT. Translated: CASSSRQAGNTIYF.

The chain uses TRBV28 and TRBJ2-5; no firm D call. The CDR3 consists of 14 residues. Trimming removed 5 bases at V and 5 bases at J, with 15 bases between. Germline V gene sequence: CDR1 MDHEN, CDR2 SYDVKM. This CDR3 reads CASSLPFGQETQYF. CDR3 coding DNA: TGTGCCAGCAGTCTCCCATTTGGGCAGGAGACCCAGTACTTC.

The chain uses TRBV5-1 and TRBJ2-7; 7 nucleotides match TRBD1. The V and J ends lost 3 bases and 2 bases, in that order; junction bases with no gene match: 5. The CDR3 runs 14 residues. Germline V gene lookup returns CDR1 SGHRS and CDR2 YFSETQ. The CDR3, as DNA: TGCGCCAGCAGCTACCGGGACAGAGCCTACGAGCAGTACTTC. This translates into CASSYRDRAYEQYF.

The chain recombines TRBV6-1 with TRBJ2-7; TRBD2 agrees at 9 bases. The J segment lost 7 bases and the V segment lost 1 base, leaving 5 bases of the junction unmatched. CDR1 is MNHNS and CDR2 is SASEGT in the germline V gene. The CDR3 has 14 amino acids. The CDR3 spells CASSEDLTSGEQYF. Written as DNA, the CDR3 is TGTGCCAGCAGTGAAGATCTGACTAGCGGAGAGCAGTACTTC.

V is TRBV10-3 and J is TRBJ2-7, with 7 bases matching TRBD1. The trim removed 10 bases at V and 0 bases at J, leaving 12 bases unmatched. The length of the CDR3 is 15 residues. Germline loops: CDR1 ENHRY, CDR2 SYGVKD. CDR3 region: CATLSDRDSSYEQYF. The CDR3 nucleotides read TGTGCCACCTTATCCGACAGGGACAGCTCCTACGAGCAGTACTTC.

This chain joins TRBV5-8 and TRBJ2-7; 7 nucleotides line up with TRBD1. There are 12 residues in the CDR3. After removal of 1 base from V and 6 bases from J, the junction contained 1 base not matched to a gene. Germline CDR1 is SGHTS and CDR2 is YDEGEE. The CDR3 region is CASSLQGVEQYF. The CDR3 bases are TGTGCCAGCAGCTTGCAGGGGGTCGAGCAGTACTTC.

Remarks on this clone: Relative to the germline gene, one junction end is altered; a read error may explain this. V gene TRBV11-2 combines with J gene TRBJ2-7; D perhaps matches TRBD1 (5 bases). The length of the CDR3 is 13 residues. Germline V gene data show CDR1 as SGHAT and CDR2 as FQNNGV. CDR3 bases: TGTGCCAGCAGCTTAGGAGCACAGGCCCCGTCCACCTTC. This codes for CASSLGAQAPSTF.